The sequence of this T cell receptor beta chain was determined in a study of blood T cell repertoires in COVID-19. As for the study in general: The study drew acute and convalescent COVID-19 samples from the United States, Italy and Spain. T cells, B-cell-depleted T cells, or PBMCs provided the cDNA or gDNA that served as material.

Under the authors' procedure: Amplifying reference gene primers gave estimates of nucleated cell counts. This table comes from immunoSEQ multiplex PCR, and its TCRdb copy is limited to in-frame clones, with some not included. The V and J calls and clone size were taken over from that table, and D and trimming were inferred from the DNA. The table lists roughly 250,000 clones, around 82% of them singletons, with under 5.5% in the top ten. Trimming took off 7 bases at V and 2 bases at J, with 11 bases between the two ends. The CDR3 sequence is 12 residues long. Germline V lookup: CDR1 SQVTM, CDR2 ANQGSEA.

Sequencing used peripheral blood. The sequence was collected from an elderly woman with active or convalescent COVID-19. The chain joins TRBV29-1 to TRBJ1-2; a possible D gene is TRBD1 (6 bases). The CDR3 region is CSARTENYGYTF. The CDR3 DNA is TGCAGCGCCAGGACAGAAAACTATGGCTACACCTTC.